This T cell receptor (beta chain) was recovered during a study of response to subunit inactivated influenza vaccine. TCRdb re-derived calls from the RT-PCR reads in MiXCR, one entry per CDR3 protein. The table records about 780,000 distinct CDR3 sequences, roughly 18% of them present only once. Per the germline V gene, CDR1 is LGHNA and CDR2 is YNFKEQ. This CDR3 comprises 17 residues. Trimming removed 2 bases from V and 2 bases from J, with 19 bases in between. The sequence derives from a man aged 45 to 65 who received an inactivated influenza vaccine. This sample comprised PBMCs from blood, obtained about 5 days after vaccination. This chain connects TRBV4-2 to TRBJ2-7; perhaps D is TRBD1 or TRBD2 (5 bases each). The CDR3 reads CASSQIGVGAIPYEQYF. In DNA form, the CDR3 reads TGTGCCAGCAGCCAAATCGGGGTTGGGGCAATCCCCTACGAGCAGTACTTC.